This TCR beta chain was captured by sequencing in a study of blood T cell repertoires in COVID-19 (dated by TCRdb to the early 2020s). Study-wide context: The collaborator samples originated in the United States, Italy and Spain and spanned the acute and convalescent phases of COVID-19. The prospective study material was composed of cDNA or gDNA derived from T cells, B-cell-depleted T cells, or PBMCs. Samples came from the ongoing ImmuneRACE study (first 160 participants) plus 1,254 subjects from 6 global collaborators. A freely available public database, intended as a resource for researchers studying the immune response to SARS-CoV-2, is where the repertoires were released. Nearly every sample came with metadata listing a de-identified subject ID, COVID-19 status, age in years and sex. Where available, HLA class I and class II types were obtained from metadata supplied by the sample provider rather than from assay-based typing. The dataset comprised deeply sampled blood TCRbeta repertoires from subjects exposed to, actively infected with, or recovered from COVID-19. The paper as a whole reports these results and caveats: The amount of clinical and demographic metadata varied by source and participant and was provided uncurated.

Samples from volunteer blood donors who had recovered from COVID-19 were contributed by a second Seattle source. Each collaborating institution followed its own protocols to collect whole blood in K2EDTA tubes. For TCRbeta analysis, collaborators shipped samples in one of three forms: frozen whole blood, isolated PBMCs, or DNA extracted from either of those sample types. CDR1 and CDR2 (KGHDR, SFDVKD) derive from the germline V gene. Trimming at the junction amounts to 4 bases on V and 10 bases on J, and the germline ends lie 16 bases apart. The CDR3 holds 15 amino acids from the cysteine to the phenylalanine. Only CDR3 DNA remains: 45 bases, in frame from the first base. TCRbeta CDR3 regions were amplified from genomic DNA using the immunoSEQ Assay, a bias-controlled multiplex PCR. The original pipeline was this. The number of nucleated cells in each sample was estimated from the amplification of reference gene primers within the assay. To quantify the absolute abundance of each unique TCRbeta CDR3 rearrangement, sequence reads were collapsed and filtered. For each sample, productive Simpson clonality was calculated by taking the square root of Simpson's diversity index across productive rearrangements. Imported from immuneACCESS, the table was reduced by TCRdb to in-frame sequences with V and J called. These copies leave out some clones; in studies compared against another copy, an unresolved V gene accounts for under half, and the cause of the remainder is not known. That table is the source of V, J and clone size, and D and trimming were worked out from the DNA. The sample profile shows a few hundred thousand clones; roughly 89% of them were found once. Of the sample, 4.6% falls within the top ten clones.

This clone was picked up one time. There is no known antigen for this receptor. No clone much larger than this one lies a single base away; base qualities are absent. In this chain, TRBV24-1 is recombined with TRBJ1-6; a tentative D match to TRBD1 spans 6 bases. Sample: peripheral blood. The source is a woman aged 40 to 55 who had recovered from COVID-19. The bases are TGTGCCACCAGTGACAACAGGGAGATTGGGTCACCCCTCCACTTT. Its amino acids are CATSDNREIGSPLHF.